A selection of T cell receptor beta chains follows, all from one sample in a study of T cell changes during pregnancy in multiple sclerosis. Clones were sequenced by immunoSEQ multiplex PCR, and TCRdb holds only the in-frame ones, with some missing. The sample includes more than 55,000 clones, 75% to 95% of them seen just once. This specimen consisted of peripheral blood, obtained in the third trimester of pregnancy. The receptors here all came from a female donor in good health, enrolled as a control in a pregnancy study. CDR3s include the opening cysteine and the closing phenylalanine or tryptophan. Fields, in order: V gene, J gene, D gene, CDR3 protein, CDR3 DNA. A D gene is named only where the DNA matches it firmly.

TRBV11-3	TRBJ2-7	-	CARYTIAYEQYF	TGTGCCAGATACACGATTGCCTACGAGCAGTACTTC
TRBV7-2	TRBJ2-7	TRBD1	CASSRGQAAEQYF	TGTGCCAGCAGCCGGGGACAGGCCGCCGAGCAGTACTTC
TRBV9	TRBJ2-1	-	CASSALLDHNEQFF	TGTGCCAGCAGCGCCCTACTAGATCACAATGAGCAGTTCTTC
TRBV7-8	TRBJ1-5	-	CASSLGGQPQHF	TGTGCCAGCAGCTTGGGGGGACAGCCCCAGCATTTT
TRBV5-1	TRBJ1-1	-	CASSSGPANPEAFF	TGCGCCAGCAGCTCAGGGCCGGCGAACCCTGAAGCTTTCTTT
TRBV30	TRBJ2-2	TRBD2	CAWSLAGGNTGELFF	TGTGCCTGGAGTCTAGCGGGGGGGAACACCGGGGAGCTGTTTTTT
TRBV7-8	TRBJ2-1	TRBD2	CASSAGTSGYNEQFF	TGTGCCAGCAGCGCCGGGACTAGCGGATACAATGAGCAGTTCTTC
TRBV19	TRBJ1-5	-	CASSPQGSNQPQHF	TGTGCCAGTAGCCCACAGGGTAGCAATCAGCCCCAGCATTTT
TRBV20-1	TRBJ2-7	-	CSAQRDEQYF	TGCAGTGCTCAGCGGGACGAGCAGTACTTC
TRBV6-5	TRBJ1-1	-	CASSSIQGSMNTEAFF	TGTGCCAGCAGTTCCATACAGGGCTCGATGAACACTGAAGCTTTCTTT